The next 18 T cell receptor beta chains were all read from a single sample in a study of long-term antiretroviral therapy in people with HIV. Samples were assayed with immunoSEQ v3.0 at survey level. Measured with immunoSEQ multiplex PCR; TCRdb has only the in-frame clones, and not every one. The table lists tens of thousands of clones, 95% of them singletons. The source was unsorted PBMCs, collected 5.3 years after starting antiretroviral therapy. These receptors were obtained from a middle-aged man with HIV.

The rearrangement joins TRBV11-2 to TRBJ1-1, with no clear D. Trimming cost V 4 bases and J 6 bases, with 12 bases left between them. The germline CDR1 and CDR2 sequences are SGHAT and FQNNGV. The CDR3 has 13 residues. The CDR3 DNA reads TGTGCCAGCAGCTCAGATACTCAGCCTGAAGCTTTCTTT. Protein: CASSSDTQPEAFF.

The chain links TRBV5-1 to TRBJ1-1; 7 nucleotides line up with TRBD1. Germline V gives CDR1 SGHRS, CDR2 YFSETQ. J gave up 5 bases and V 0 bases, and 4 bases lay outside the gene matches. The CDR3 extends over 14 amino acids. The CDR3 spells CASSLGLTGTEAFF. CDR3 bases: TGCGCCAGCAGCTTGGGGCTGACAGGGACTGAAGCTTTCTTT.

The V and J genes are TRBV9 and TRBJ2-3, with 15 bases aligning to TRBD2. V was clipped by 2 bases and J by 6 bases; unmatched bases: 7. In germline, CDR1 is SGDLS, CDR2 YYNGEE. The CDR3 covers 17 residues. Written as DNA, the CDR3 is TGTGCCAGCAGCGTCGCAGGACTAGCGGGGGGGCCGGATACGCAGTATTTT. Translating it yields CASSVAGLAGGPDTQYF. Full variable domain (outside the CDR3, taken from reference TRBV9 and TRBJ2-3): DSGVTQTPKHLITATGQRVTLRCSPRSGDLSVYWYQQSLDQGLQFLIQYYNGEERAKGNILERFSAQQFPDLHSELNLSSLELGDSALYFCASSVAGLAGGPDTQYFGPGTRLTVL.

The rearrangement joins TRBV6-1 to TRBJ2-7, with TRBD2 as a possible D gene (5 bases). V was trimmed by 2 bases and J by 6 bases, leaving 14 bases between them. The CDR3 contains 14 residues. From germline, CDR1 is MNHNS and CDR2 SASEGT. CDR3 sequence reads: CASSERRLAGEQYF. In nucleotides, the CDR3 is TGTGCCAGCAGTGAAAGGCGGCTAGCAGGCGAGCAGTACTTC.

The chain joins TRBV7-9 to TRBJ1-1; D is ambiguous. The V gene's germline CDR1 is SEHNR and CDR2 FQNEAQ (reference sequence). Trimming shortened V by 2 bases and J by 1 base, and 8 bases separated the two germline ends. The CDR3 has 14 amino acids. CDR3 region: CASSLHAENTEAFF. The CDR3 DNA reads as TGTGCCAGCAGCTTACATGCAGAGAACACTGAAGCTTTCTTT.

This chain joins TRBV5-6 and TRBJ1-2, with D possibly matching TRBD1 (6 bases). CDR1 and CDR2 (germline): SGHDT, YYEEEE. CDR3 length: 15 amino acids. Trimming shortened V by 4 bases and J by 1 base, and 14 bases separated the two germline ends. DNA of the CDR3: TGTGCCAGCAGCGAGACAGGCTCCCGTAACTATGGCTACACCTTC. This sequence encodes CASSETGSRNYGYTF.

The V call is TRBV7-3, the J call TRBJ2-2, with D maybe TRBD2 (6 bases). The V and J ends lost 5 bases and 4 bases respectively, with 14 bases between them. The germline CDR1 and CDR2 sequences are SGHTA and FQGTGA. The CDR3 spans 15 residues. CDR3 sequence: CASSPTGGGTGELFF. Here the CDR3 DNA reads TGTGCCAGCAGCCCAACTGGGGGAGGCACCGGGGAGCTGTTTTTT.

V is TRBV4-1 and J is TRBJ1-2; D ambiguous. V shed 1 base and J shed 3 bases, with 12 bases lying between them. The germline CDR1 and CDR2 sequences are MGHRA and YSYEKL. The CDR3 loop spans 15 amino acids. In nucleotides, the CDR3 is TGCGCCAGCAGCCAAGTCCTACAGAGTGACTATGGCTACACCTTC. Translation gives CASSQVLQSDYGYTF.

The V gene is TRBV19, the J gene TRBJ1-1; a possible D gene is TRBD1 (5 bases). CDR1 and CDR2 (germline): LNHDA, SQIVND (reference sequence). Trimming removed 3 bases at V and 5 bases at J, with 16 bases between. The length of the CDR3 is 15 residues. CDR3 amino acids: CASSMGGVGKTEAFF. The DNA of the CDR3 is TGTGCCAGTAGTATGGGGGGGGTCGGGAAGACTGAAGCTTTCTTT.

This chain uses TRBV2 with TRBJ1-6, with a tentative D call TRBD1 (6 bases). Germline assignment: CDR1 SNHLY and CDR2 FYNNEI. CDR3 length: 14 amino acids. V dropped 4 bases and J dropped 7 bases, with 11 bases sitting between them. The DNA for the CDR3 is TGTGCCAGCAGTGCCGGGACACAGAATTCACCCCTCCACTTT. Protein: CASSAGTQNSPLHF.

This sequence joins TRBV5-1 and TRBJ2-3, with D perhaps TRBD2 (7 bases). This CDR3 spans 14 amino acids. V was clipped by 0 bases and J by 3 bases, with 8 bases between them. Looked up from germline, CDR1 is SGHRS and CDR2 is YFSETQ. In nucleotides, the CDR3 is TGCGCCAGCAGCTTGGAGGGGGGGACAGATACGCAGTATTTT. Protein sequence: CASSLEGGTDTQYF.

The chain employs TRBV15 and TRBJ1-2; a weak D match, TRBD1 (5 bases). Between the trimmed V and J ends, which lost 4 bases and 1 base, there was a span of 10 bases. Germline CDR1 reads LNHNV; CDR2 reads YYDKDF (reference sequence). The CDR3 covers 14 residues. This chain's CDR3 is CATSKDRGNYGYTF. The CDR3, as DNA: TGTGCCACCAGCAAGGATAGGGGTAACTATGGCTACACCTTC.

V is TRBV5-1 and J is TRBJ1-2, with TRBD1 matching over 10 bases. Germline loops: CDR1 SGHRS, CDR2 YFSETQ. This CDR3 contains 17 residues. V was pared by 4 bases and J by 6 bases, with 15 bases of the junction left unmatched. CDR3 region: CASSLHKGTGERDGYTF. CDR3 bases: TGCGCCAGCAGCCTCCACAAAGGGACAGGGGAACGGGATGGCTACACCTTC. Full variable domain (outside the CDR3, taken from reference TRBV5-1 and TRBJ1-2): KAGVTQTPRYLIKTRGQQVTLSCSPISGHRSVSWYQQTPGQGLQFLFEYFSETQRNKGNFPGRFSGRQFSNSRSEMNVSTLELGDSALYLCASSLHKGTGERDGYTFGSGTRLTVV.

This clone was observed a few times. The J gene is TRBJ1-6, the V gene TRBV27; no definite D call. The V end was cut by 5 bases, the J end by 6 bases, with 5 bases between. The CDR3 runs to 12 residues. Germline V gene lookup returns CDR1 MNHEY and CDR2 SMNVEV (reference sequence). CDR3 in amino acids: CASSRFNSPLHF. The CDR3 nucleotides are TGTGCCAGCAGTCGGTTTAATTCACCCCTCCACTTT.

J is TRBJ2-7 and V is TRBV4-3; 11 nucleotides align to TRBD1. Trimming took 0 bases from V and 7 from J; bases not matched to a gene: 5. Per germline, CDR1 LGHNA and CDR2 YSLEER. The CDR3 is made up of 15 amino acids. The CDR3 spells CASSQEGTGGDEQYF. DNA for the CDR3: TGCGCCAGCAGCCAAGAAGGGACAGGGGGGGATGAGCAGTACTTC.

The genes are TRBV23-1 and TRBJ2-7, with D hard to call. Being an ORF, TRBV23-1 has a function that is uncertain. The V and J ends lost 3 bases and 0 bases respectively, with 12 bases between them. This CDR3 is 15 amino acids long. The CDR3 loop reads CASSHLGRSSYEQYF. The CDR3 coding sequence is TGCGCCAGCAGTCACCTCGGACGGAGCTCCTACGAGCAGTACTTC.

The rearrangement uses TRBV11-2 and TRBJ2-7, with TRBD1 as a possible D gene (7 bases). This CDR3 is 14 amino acids long. In germline, CDR1 is SGHAT, CDR2 FQNNGV. The germline V and J ends were trimmed by 6 bases and 0 bases, with 12 bases remaining between them. CDR3 in amino acids: CASRRDRNSYEQYF. The CDR3 DNA is TGTGCCAGCAGGCGGGACAGAAACTCCTACGAGCAGTACTTC.

The chain is built from TRBV6-1 and TRBJ1-1; TRBD1 is a possible D gene (6 bases). The CDR3 extends over 17 amino acids. Trimming stripped 3 bases from V and 0 bases from J, with 17 bases between. Germline V gene lookup returns CDR1 MNHNS and CDR2 SASEGT. CDR3 DNA: TGTGCCAGCAGTGACCGTGCCGGACAGTTAATGAACACTGAAGCTTTCTTT. The encoded protein is CASSDRAGQLMNTEAFF.